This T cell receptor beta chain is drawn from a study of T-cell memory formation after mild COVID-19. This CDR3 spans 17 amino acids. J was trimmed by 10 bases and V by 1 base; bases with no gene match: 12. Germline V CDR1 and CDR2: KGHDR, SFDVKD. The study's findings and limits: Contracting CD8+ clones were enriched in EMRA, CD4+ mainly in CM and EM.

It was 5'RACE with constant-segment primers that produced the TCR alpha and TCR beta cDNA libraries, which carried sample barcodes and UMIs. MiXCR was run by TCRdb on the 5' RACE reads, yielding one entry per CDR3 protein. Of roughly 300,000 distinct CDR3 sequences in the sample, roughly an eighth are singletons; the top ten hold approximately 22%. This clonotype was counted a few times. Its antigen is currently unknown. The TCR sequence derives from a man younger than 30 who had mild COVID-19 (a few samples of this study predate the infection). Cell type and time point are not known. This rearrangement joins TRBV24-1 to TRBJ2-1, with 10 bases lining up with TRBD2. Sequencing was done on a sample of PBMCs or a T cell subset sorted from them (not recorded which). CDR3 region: CATSDLSGGGFGKEQFF. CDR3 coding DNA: TGTGCCACCAGTGATTTAAGCGGGGGGGGATTTGGCAAGGAGCAGTTCTTC.